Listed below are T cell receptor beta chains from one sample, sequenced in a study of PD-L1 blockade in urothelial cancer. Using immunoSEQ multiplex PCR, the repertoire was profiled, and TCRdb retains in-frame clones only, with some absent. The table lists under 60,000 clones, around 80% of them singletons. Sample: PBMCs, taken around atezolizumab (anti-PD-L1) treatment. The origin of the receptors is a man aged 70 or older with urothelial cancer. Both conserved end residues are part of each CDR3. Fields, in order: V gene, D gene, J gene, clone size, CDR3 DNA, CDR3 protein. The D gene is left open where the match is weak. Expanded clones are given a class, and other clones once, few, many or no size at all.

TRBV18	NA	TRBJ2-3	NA	TGTGCCAGCTCTCTTCGCACAGATACGCAGTATTTT	CASSLRTDTQYF
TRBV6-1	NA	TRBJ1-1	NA	TGTGCCACCCCGATCGGGAGTTCCAGGACAACTGAAGCTTTCTTT	CATPIGSSRTTEAFF
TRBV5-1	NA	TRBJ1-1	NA	TGCGCCAGCAGCTCGGGAGAAGCACTCTCTGAAGCTTTCTTT	CASSSGEALSEAFF
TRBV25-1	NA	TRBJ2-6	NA	TGTGCCAGCAGTGAGACACAGGGCACTTTGACTGGGGCCAACGTCCTGACTTTC	CASSETQGTLTGANVLTF
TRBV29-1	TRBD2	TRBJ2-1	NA	TGCAGCGGTTGGACTAGCGGGAGGGGGCACAATGAGCAGTTCTTC	CSGWTSGRGHNEQFF
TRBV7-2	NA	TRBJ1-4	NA	TGTGCCAGCAGCCTACAGGCGTCTAATGAAAAACTGTTTTTT	CASSLQASNEKLFF
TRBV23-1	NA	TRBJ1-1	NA	TGCGCCAGCAGTCACGATAAGACGGGGGGTCCCTTTAACACTGAAGCTTTCTTT	CASSHDKTGGPFNTEAFF
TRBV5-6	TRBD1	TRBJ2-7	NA	TGTGCCAGCAGCCCGGGGGTGGGACAGGGGTCCTACGAGCAGTACTTC	CASSPGVGQGSYEQYF
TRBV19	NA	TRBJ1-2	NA	TGTGCCAGTAGTACCGACAGAATCAACTATGGCTACACCTTC	CASSTDRINYGYTF
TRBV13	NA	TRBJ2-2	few	TGTGCCAGCAGCTTAGTCCAACACGGGATGAACACCGGGGAGCTGTTTTTT	CASSLVQHGMNTGELFF
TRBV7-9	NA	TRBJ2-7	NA	TGTGCCAGCAGCTTATCGGGGTACGAGCAGTACTTC	CASSLSGYEQYF
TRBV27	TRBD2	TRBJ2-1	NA	TGTGCCAGCAGTCTTCAGAAGGCGGGAGGCCCCAATGAGCAGTTCTTC	CASSLQKAGGPNEQFF
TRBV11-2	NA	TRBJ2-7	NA	TGTGCCAGCAGCTTAAGGAGCACAGGGTTGGTGTACTTC	CASSLRSTGLVYF
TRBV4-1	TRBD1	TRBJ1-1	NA	TGCGCCAGCAGCCAAGCAGACAGGGCCACTGAAGCTTTCTTT	CASSQADRATEAFF
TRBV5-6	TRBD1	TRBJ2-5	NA	TGTGCCAGCAGCCCCGGGTCAGGGGGTTGGGAGACCCAGTACTTC	CASSPGSGGWETQYF
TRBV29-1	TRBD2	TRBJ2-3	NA	TGCAGCGGAGATAGCGGGAACACAGATACGCAGTATTTT	CSGDSGNTDTQYF
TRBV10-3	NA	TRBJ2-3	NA	TGTGCCATCAGGGGGAGTCAAGATACGCAGTATTTT	CAIRGSQDTQYF
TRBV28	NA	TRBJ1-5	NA	TGTGCCAGCATTTCAGCGGGGGTTAGCAATCAGCCCCAGCATTTT	CASISAGVSNQPQHF
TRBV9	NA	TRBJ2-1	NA	TGTGCCAGCAGCGTAGAGAGCGGGTCCCGGGAGGAGCAGTTCTTC	CASSVESGSREEQFF
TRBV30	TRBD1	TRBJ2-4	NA	TGTGCCTGGAGTGTCCAGGGGGCTAACATTCAGTACTTC	CAWSVQGANIQYF
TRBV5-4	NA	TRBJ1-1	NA	TGTGCCAGCAGCCTGGACAGCGGGGGCGGTGGCACTGAAGCTTTCTTT	CASSLDSGGGGTEAFF
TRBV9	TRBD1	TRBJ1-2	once	TGTGCCAGCAGCGAAGGGGGGGACAGGATTAACTATGGCTACACCTTC	CASSEGGDRINYGYTF
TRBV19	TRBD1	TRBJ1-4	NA	TGTGCCAGTAGTATACATCAGGGGGAACCTGAAAAACTGTTTTTT	CASSIHQGEPEKLFF
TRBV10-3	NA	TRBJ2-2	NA	TGTGCCATCAGTGAAGGAGCAAAGGCCGGGGAGCTGTTTTTT	CAISEGAKAGELFF
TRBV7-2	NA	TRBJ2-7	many	TGTGCCAGCAGCTTAGAGGGTTCGGGGGGCGCGTACGAGCAGTACTTC	CASSLEGSGGAYEQYF
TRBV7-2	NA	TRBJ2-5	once	TGTGCCAGCAGCTTAGAGGGGGGGCTTGGGGAGACCCAGTACTTC	CASSLEGGLGETQYF
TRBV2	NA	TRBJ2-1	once	TGTGCCAGCAGTCCTTTAGCCCGGGGAGAGCAGTTCTTC	CASSPLARGEQFF
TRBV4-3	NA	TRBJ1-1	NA	TGCGCCAGCAGCCAAGGGGCAGCTTTTTTAGGCACTGAAGCTTTCTTT	CASSQGAAFLGTEAFF
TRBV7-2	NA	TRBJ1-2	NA	TGTGCCAGCGGAGATGGGCTGAGGGCGGGTGGCTACACCTTC	CASGDGLRAGGYTF
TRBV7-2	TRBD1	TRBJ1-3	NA	TGTGCCAGCAGCATCGACAGGGTCTCTGGAAACACCATATATTTT	CASSIDRVSGNTIYF
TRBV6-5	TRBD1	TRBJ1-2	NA	TGTGCCAGCAGCGGGGCCGGGACAGGGGTCGGTGGCTACACCTTC	CASSGAGTGVGGYTF
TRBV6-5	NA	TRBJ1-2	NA	TGTGCCAGCAGTGTTGACAGCGGCTACACCTTC	CASSVDSGYTF
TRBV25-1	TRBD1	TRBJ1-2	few	TGTGCCAGCAGTGGGGCCGCACAGGGGAAGTGCACCTTC	CASSGAAQGKCTF
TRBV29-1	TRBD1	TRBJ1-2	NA	TGCAGCGTTGAAGGGAAGGGTGTGGGGACAGGTTACACCTTC	CSVEGKGVGTGYTF
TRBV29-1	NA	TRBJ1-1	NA	TGCAGCGTTTTTGGGCCGCGGGCTGAAGCTTTCTTT	CSVFGPRAEAFF
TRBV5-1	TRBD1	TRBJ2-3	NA	TGCGCCAGCAGCTGGGGACAGACTAGCACAGATACGCAGTATTTT	CASSWGQTSTDTQYF
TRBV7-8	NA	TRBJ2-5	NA	TGTGCCAGCAGCTTAGGGGCCAGGGGCCAAGAGACCCAGTACTTC	CASSLGARGQETQYF
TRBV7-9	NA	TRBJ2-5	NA	TGTGCCAGCAGCTTAGGCAGCGGGGAGACCCAGTACTTC	CASSLGSGETQYF
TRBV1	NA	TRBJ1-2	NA	TGCACCAGCAGCCCCCATAGGGAGGGCCGGTATGGCTACACCTTC	CTSSPHREGRYGYTF
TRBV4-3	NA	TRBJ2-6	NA	TGCGCCAGCAGTCGACAGGCCTCTGGGGCCAACGTCCTGACTTTC	CASSRQASGANVLTF
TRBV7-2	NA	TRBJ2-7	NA	TGTGCCAGCAGCCCAGGACTGCCGTTTTACGAGCAGTACTTC	CASSPGLPFYEQYF
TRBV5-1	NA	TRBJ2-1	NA	TGCGCCAGCAGCACAGACAGGCCCTCCTACAATGAGCAGTTCTTC	CASSTDRPSYNEQFF
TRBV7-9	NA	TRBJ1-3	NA	TGTGCCAGCAGCTTAGGCAGACAATCTGGAAACACCATATATTTT	CASSLGRQSGNTIYF
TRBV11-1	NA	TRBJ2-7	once	TGTGCCAGCAGCTTATCCCCCGGGTCGGGGGAGCAGTACTTC	CASSLSPGSGEQYF
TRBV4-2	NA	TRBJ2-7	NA	TGTGCCAGCAGCCTAAGAAGTGGAGGGTCCGACGAGCAGTACTTC	CASSLRSGGSDEQYF